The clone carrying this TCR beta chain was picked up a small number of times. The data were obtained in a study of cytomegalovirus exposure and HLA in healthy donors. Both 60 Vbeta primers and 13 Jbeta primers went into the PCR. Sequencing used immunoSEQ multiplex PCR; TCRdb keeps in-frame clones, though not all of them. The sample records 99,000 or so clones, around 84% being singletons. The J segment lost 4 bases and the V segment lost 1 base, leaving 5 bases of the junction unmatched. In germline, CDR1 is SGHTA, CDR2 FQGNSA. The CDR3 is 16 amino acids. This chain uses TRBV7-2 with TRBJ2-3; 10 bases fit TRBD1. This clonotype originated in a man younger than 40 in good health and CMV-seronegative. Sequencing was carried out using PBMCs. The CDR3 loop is CASSLVGQGFSDTQYF. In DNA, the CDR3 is TGTGCCAGCAGCTTAGTGGGACAGGGGTTCTCAGATACGCAGTATTTT. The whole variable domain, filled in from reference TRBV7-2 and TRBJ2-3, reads GAGVSQSPSNKVTEKGKDVELRCDPISGHTALYWYRQSLGQGLEFLIYFQGNSAPDKSGLPSDRFSAERTGGSVSTLTIQRTQQEDSAVYLCASSLVGQGFSDTQYFGPGTRLTVL.